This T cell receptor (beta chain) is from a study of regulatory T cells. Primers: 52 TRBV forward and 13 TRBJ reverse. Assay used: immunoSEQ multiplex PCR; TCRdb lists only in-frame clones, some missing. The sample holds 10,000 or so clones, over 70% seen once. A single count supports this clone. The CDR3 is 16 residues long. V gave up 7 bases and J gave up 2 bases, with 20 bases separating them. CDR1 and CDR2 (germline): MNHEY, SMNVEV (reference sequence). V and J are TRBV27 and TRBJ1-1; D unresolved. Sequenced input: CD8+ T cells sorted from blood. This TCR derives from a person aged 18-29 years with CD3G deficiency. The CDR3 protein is CASKRHSTLGNTEAFF. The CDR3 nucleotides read TGTGCCAGCAAGAGGCATTCCACCTTAGGTAACACTGAAGCTTTCTTT.